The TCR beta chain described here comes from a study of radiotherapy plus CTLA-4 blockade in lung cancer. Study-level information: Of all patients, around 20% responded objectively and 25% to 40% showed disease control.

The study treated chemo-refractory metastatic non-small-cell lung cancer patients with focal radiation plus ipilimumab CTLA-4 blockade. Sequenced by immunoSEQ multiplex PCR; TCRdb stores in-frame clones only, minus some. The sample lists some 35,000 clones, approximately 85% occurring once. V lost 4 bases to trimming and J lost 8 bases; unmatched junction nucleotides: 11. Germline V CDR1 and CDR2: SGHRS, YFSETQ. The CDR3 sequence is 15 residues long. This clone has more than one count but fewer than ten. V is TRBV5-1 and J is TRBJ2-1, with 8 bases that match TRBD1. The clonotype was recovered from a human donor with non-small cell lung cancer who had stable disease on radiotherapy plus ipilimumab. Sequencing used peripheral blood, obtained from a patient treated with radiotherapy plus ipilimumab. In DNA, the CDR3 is TGCGCCAGCAGCGAGGGTCGGGACAGGACCGATGAGCAGTTCTTC. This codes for CASSEGRDRTDEQFF.